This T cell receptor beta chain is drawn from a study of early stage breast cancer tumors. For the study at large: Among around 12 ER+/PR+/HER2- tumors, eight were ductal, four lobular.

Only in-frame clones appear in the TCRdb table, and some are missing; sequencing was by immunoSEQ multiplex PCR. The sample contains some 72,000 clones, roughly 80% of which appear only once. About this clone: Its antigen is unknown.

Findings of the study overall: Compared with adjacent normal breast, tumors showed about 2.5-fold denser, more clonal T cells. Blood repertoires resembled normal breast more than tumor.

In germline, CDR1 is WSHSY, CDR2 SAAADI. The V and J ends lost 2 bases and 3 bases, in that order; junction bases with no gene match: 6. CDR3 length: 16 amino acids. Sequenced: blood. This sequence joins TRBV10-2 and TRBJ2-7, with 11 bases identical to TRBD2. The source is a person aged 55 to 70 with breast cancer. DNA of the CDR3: TGCGCCAGCAGTGAGGGTCTAGCGGGGGGCTACTACGAGCAGTACTTC. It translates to CASSEGLAGGYYEQYF.